These T cell receptor beta chains were read from a single sample in a study of Ad26.COV2.S vaccination and SARS-CoV-2 variants. Method: immunoSEQ multiplex PCR; TCRdb's copy keeps in-frame clones and lacks some. Here the sample spans roughly 240,000 clones, roughly 90% being singletons. The sample here was peripheral blood, taken in a trial of Ad26.COV2.S vaccine versus placebo. The receptor set was obtained from a person between 18 and 65 years old who received the Ad26.COV2.S COVID-19 vaccine or a placebo. Both conserved end residues are part of each CDR3. The D gene is left open where the match is weak. The listing skips clone size in some rows; elsewhere it reads once, few, many or a size class.

>TRBD2|-|TRBJ2-3|TRBV5-6
CASSTSSGVRTDTQYF
TGTGCCAGCAGCACCTCTAGCGGGGTACGCACAGATACGCAGTATTTT
>-|-|TRBJ2-7|TRBV9
CASSDRTEEYF
TGTGCCAGCAGCGATCGGACGGAGGAGTACTTC
>TRBD1|-|TRBJ1-2|TRBV24-1
CATLGQGSYGYTF
TGTGCCACACTGGGACAGGGTTCCTATGGCTACACCTTC
>TRBD1|-|TRBJ2-7|TRBV7-3
CASSQPRDRLKNEQYF
TGTGCCAGCAGCCAACCCCGGGACAGGCTCAAAAACGAGCAGTACTTC
>TRBD2|-|TRBJ2-7|TRBV3-1/TRBV3-2
CASSLLAGASYEQYF
TGTGCCAGCAGCCTACTAGCGGGAGCCAGCTACGAGCAGTACTTC
>-|-|TRBJ2-1|TRBV7-2
CASSLNQRNNEQFF
TGTGCCAGCAGCTTAAATCAGCGGAACAATGAGCAGTTCTTC
>-|-|TRBJ1-1|TRBV28
CASSLFGGTNTEAFF
TGTGCCAGCAGTTTATTCGGGGGGACGAACACTGAAGCTTTCTTT
>-|-|TRBJ2-3|TRBV6-5
CASSLLGAGTDTQYF
TGTGCCAGCAGTTTACTCGGGGCTGGCACAGATACGCAGTATTTT
>TRBD2|-|TRBJ2-1|TRBV19
CASSISVLAVNLYNEQFF
TGTGCCAGTAGTATATCAGTGCTAGCGGTTAACTTATACAATGAGCAGTTCTTC
>TRBD1|few|TRBJ1-6|TRBV6-5
CASRRDSPNFSPLHF
TGTGCCAGCAGGCGGGACAGCCCAAACTTCTCTCCCCTCCACTTT
>-|once|TRBJ1-2|TRBV5-6
CASIAFGGSVDGPNGYTF
TGTGCCAGCATTGCTTTCGGCGGGTCGGTTGACGGACCGAATGGCTACACCTTC
>TRBD1|-|TRBJ1-1|TRBV4-2
CASSQDATGANTEAFF
TGTGCCAGCAGCCAAGATGCGACAGGGGCTAACACTGAAGCTTTCTTT
>-|-|TRBJ2-5|TRBV7-2
CASSLFRVQETQYF
TGTGCCAGCAGCTTATTCCGGGTCCAAGAGACCCAGTACTTC
>-|-|TRBJ1-5|TRBV15
CATRAYRTTNQPQHF
TGTGCCACCAGGGCGTACAGGACAACTAATCAGCCCCAGCATTTT
>TRBD1|-|TRBJ2-7|TRBV10-3
CAISDPGQGSYEQYF
TGTGCCATCAGTGATCCGGGACAGGGATCCTACGAGCAGTACTTC
>TRBD2|-|TRBJ2-1|TRBV7-3
CASSPELGGSSYNEQFF
TGTGCCAGCAGCCCCGAATTGGGCGGGAGCTCCTACAATGAGCAGTTCTTC
>TRBD2|-|TRBJ2-7|TRBV28
CASVPGLAVTPSYEQYF
TGTGCCAGCGTTCCGGGACTAGCGGTCACGCCTTCCTACGAGCAGTACTTC
>-|-|TRBJ1-5|TRBV19
CASSRGSNYQPQHF
TGTGCCAGTAGTAGAGGGTCAAATTATCAGCCCCAGCATTTT
>-|-|TRBJ2-1|TRBV18
CASSPGGTLYNEQFF
TGTGCCAGCTCACCAGGCGGGACCCTTTACAATGAGCAGTTCTTC
>-|-|TRBJ2-3|TRBV6-2/TRBV6-3
CASSTSGNRYTQYF
TGTGCCAGCAGTACCTCCGGGAATCGGTATACGCAGTATTTT
>-|-|TRBJ1-3|TRBV5-6
CASSLAGGNTIYF
TGTGCCAGCAGCTTGGCCGGGGGTAACACCATATATTTT
>TRBD1|many|TRBJ1-1|TRBV28
CASSLPGTGPLNTEAFF
TGTGCCAGCAGCCTCCCAGGGACAGGGCCCTTGAACACTGAAGCTTTCTTT
>TRBD1|-|TRBJ1-4|TRBV19
CASSISGQGRNEKLFF
TGTGCCAGTAGTATATCGGGACAGGGACGTAATGAAAAACTGTTTTTT
>-|-|TRBJ2-7|TRBV7-2
CASSLWGVGQDYEQYF
TGTGCCAGCAGCTTATGGGGGGTGGGCCAGGACTACGAGCAGTACTTC
>TRBD1|-|TRBJ2-7|TRBV5-4
CASSLEGAQYEQYF
TGTGCCAGCAGCTTGGAGGGGGCTCAATACGAGCAGTACTTC
>-|-|TRBJ1-2|TRBV18
CASSPTPTGNNGYTF
TGTGCCAGCTCCCCAACCCCAACAGGGAACAATGGCTACACCTTC
>TRBD1|-|TRBJ1-2|TRBV15
CATSRQGAGGYTF
TGTGCCACCAGCAGACAGGGGGCGGGTGGCTACACCTTC
>-|-|TRBJ1-4|TRBV12-1
CASSIFGAGGVTNEKLFF
TGTGCCAGCAGCATTTTTGGGGCTGGGGGAGTCACTAATGAAAAACTGTTTTTT
>-|-|TRBJ1-1|TRBV14
CASSHRGRSPTGAFF
TGTGCCAGCAGCCACCGAGGGCGCAGCCCTACTGGGGCTTTCTTT
>-|-|TRBJ2-7|TRBV6-5
CASSFGRSYEQYF
TGTGCCAGCAGTTTTGGACGGTCCTACGAGCAGTACTTC
>TRBD1|-|TRBJ2-7|TRBV19
CASTDGGQTYEQYF
TGTGCCAGTACCGATGGGGGACAGACCTACGAGCAGTACTTC
>-|-|TRBJ1-6|TRBV28
CASSLIGSGQHNSPLHF
TGTGCCAGCAGTTTGATCGGTAGTGGTCAGCATAATTCACCCCTCCACTTT
>-|-|TRBJ1-5|TRBV30
CAWTTSVGQPQHF
TGTGCCTGGACTACATCGGTCGGGCAGCCCCAGCATTTT
>-|-|TRBJ2-7|TRBV28
CASSLWEGEQYF
TGTGCCAGCAGTTTATGGGAGGGGGAGCAGTACTTC
>-|-|TRBJ2-3|TRBV10-2
CASGVFSTDTQYF
TGCGCCAGCGGTGTGTTCAGCACAGATACGCAGTATTTT
>-|-|TRBJ2-7|TRBV20-1
CSASVRGSYEQYF
TGCAGTGCTAGTGTCAGGGGCTCCTACGAGCAGTACTTC
>TRBD1|-|TRBJ2-5|TRBV28
CASSSDRGQETQYF
TGTGCCAGCAGCTCCGACAGGGGACAAGAGACCCAGTACTTC
>TRBD1|-|TRBJ1-5|TRBV6-1
CASSGQGGPSNQPQHF
TGTGCCAGCAGTGGACAGGGAGGGCCCAGCAATCAGCCCCAGCATTTT
>-|-|TRBJ1-6|TRBV9
CASSLGGRSNSPLHF
TGTGCCAGCAGCCTGGGGGGCAGGAGTAATTCACCCCTCCACTTT
>TRBD1|-|TRBJ2-1|TRBV2
CASKTSTGTDEQFF
TGTGCCAGCAAAACATCGACAGGGACGGATGAGCAGTTCTTC
>TRBD1|-|TRBJ2-5|TRBV5-6
CASSPPPGGSQETQYF
TGTGCCAGCAGCCCCCCCCCAGGGGGAAGCCAAGAGACCCAGTACTTC
>TRBD1|-|TRBJ1-4|TRBV5-1
CASSPAGTGGEKLFF
TGCGCCAGCAGCCCGGCCGGGACAGGGGGTGAAAAACTGTTTTTT
>-|-|TRBJ2-3|TRBV15
CATSRPGRRTDTQYF
TGTGCCACCAGCAGACCGGGACGGCGCACAGATACGCAGTATTTT
>TRBD1|-|TRBJ2-7|TRBV2
CASREGQGSSYEQYF
TGTGCCAGCAGGGAAGGACAGGGGAGCTCCTACGAGCAGTACTTC
>TRBD2|-|TRBJ2-1|TRBV6-4
CASSAQPGLAGNIKYNEQFF
TGTGCCAGCAGTGCGCAACCGGGACTAGCGGGGAACATAAAGTACAATGAACAGTTCTTC